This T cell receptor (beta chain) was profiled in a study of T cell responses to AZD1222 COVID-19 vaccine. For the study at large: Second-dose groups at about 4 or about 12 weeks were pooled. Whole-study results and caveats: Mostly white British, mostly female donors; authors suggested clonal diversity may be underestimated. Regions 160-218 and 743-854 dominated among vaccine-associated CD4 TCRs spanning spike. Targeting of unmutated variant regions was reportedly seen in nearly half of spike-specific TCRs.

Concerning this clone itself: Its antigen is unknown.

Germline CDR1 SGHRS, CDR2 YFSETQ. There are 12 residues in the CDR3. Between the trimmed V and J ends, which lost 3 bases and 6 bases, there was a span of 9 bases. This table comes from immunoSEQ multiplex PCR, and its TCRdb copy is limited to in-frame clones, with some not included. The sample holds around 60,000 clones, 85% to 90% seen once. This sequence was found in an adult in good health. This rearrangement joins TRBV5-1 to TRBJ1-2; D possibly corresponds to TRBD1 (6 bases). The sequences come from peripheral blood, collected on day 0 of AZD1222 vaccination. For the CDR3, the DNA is TGCGCCAGCAGCTCAACAGGGAATGGCTACACCTTC. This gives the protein CASSSTGNGYTF.